The clone carrying this T cell receptor beta chain was seen only once. Authors' data handling: Reference gene primer amplification gave estimated nucleated cell counts. The protocol was immunoSEQ multiplex PCR, while the TCRdb copy is restricted to in-frame clones and leaves out a portion. The DNA gave D and trimming, while V, J and clone size come from that table. The data show hundreds of thousands of clones, with around nine tenths seen just once and approximately 4.2% held by the top ten. CDR3 length: 15 amino acids. V lost 6 bases and J 0 bases, leaving 13 bases between the germline ends. Germline CDR1 is SNHLY and CDR2 is FYNNEI. These data come from a study of blood T cell repertoires in COVID-19. Study context: Whether acute or convalescent, the COVID-19 samples came from the United States, Italy and Spain. The analysed material was cDNA or gDNA that came from T cells, B-cell-depleted T cells, or PBMCs.

The receptor's source is a man aged 40-50 years with acute or convalescent COVID-19. This rearrangement joins TRBV2 to TRBJ2-3; the D gene is possibly TRBD2 (5 bases). The sequenced sample was peripheral blood. The DNA for the CDR3 is TGTGCCAGCAGCCGGGCGGGTACTAGCACAGATACGCAGTATTTT. Residues: CASSRAGTSTDTQYF.